These 19 T cell receptor beta chains came from one sample sequenced in a study of blood T cell repertoires in COVID-19. Data came from immunoSEQ multiplex PCR; TCRdb stores just in-frame clones and leaves some out. This sample has about 270,000 clones, with around 82% found just once. The sample was peripheral blood. These receptors originate from a woman under 30 with acute or convalescent COVID-19.

This clone was recorded once. This chain links TRBV9 with TRBJ1-3; D is undetermined. The length of the CDR3 is 15 residues. V was pared by 2 bases and J by 2 bases, with 11 bases between. The V gene's germline CDR1 is SGDLS and CDR2 YYNGEE. CDR3 DNA sequence: TGTGCCAGCAGCGTCAATTCGGTTGCTGGAAACACCATATATTTT. Translating it yields CASSVNSVAGNTIYF.

This chain links TRBV7-3 with TRBJ1-3, with D hard to call. Trimming left V 2 bases short and J 1 base short, with 3 bases between. The CDR3 is 13 residues long. From germline, CDR1 is SGHTA and CDR2 FQGTGA. The CDR3 reads CASSLYSGNTIYF. Written as DNA, the CDR3 is TGTGCCAGCAGCTTATATTCTGGAAACACCATATATTTT. The full variable domain, completed using reference TRBV7-3 and TRBJ1-3, is GAGVSQTPSNKVTEKGKYVELRCDPISGHTALYWYRQSLGQGPEFLIYFQGTGAADDSGLPNDRFFAVRPEGSVSTLKIQRTERGDSAVYLCASSLYSGNTIYFGEGSWLTVV.

The chain joins TRBV28 to TRBJ2-2, with 7 nucleotides matching TRBD1. This CDR3 has 16 residues. CDR1 and CDR2 from the germline V gene are MDHEN and SYDVKM. V trimming: 8 bases; J trimming: 2 bases; junction bases outside the gene matches: 11. Here the CDR3 DNA reads TGTGCCAGCGGCCTGGGGGACAGAGCAAACACCGGGGAGCTGTTTTTT. It yields the protein CASGLGDRANTGELFF.

V usage is TRBV2 and J usage is TRBJ1-2; possibly TRBD1 for D (5 bases). Trimming removed 10 bases from V and 7 bases from J, with 16 bases in between. The CDR3 covers 12 residues. Looked up from germline, CDR1 is SNHLY and CDR2 is FYNNEI. The CDR3 bases are TGTGCCAACCTTAAGACAGTTGCTGGCTACACCTTC. Protein product: CANLKTVAGYTF.

The chain employs TRBV7-7 and TRBJ1-5, with 8 bases identical to TRBD1. The germline CDR1 and CDR2 sequences are SSHAT and FNYEAQ (reference sequence). The CDR3 spans 14 residues. Trimming cost V 1 base and J 6 bases; bases outside gene matches: 2. CDR3 in DNA: TGTGCCAGCAGCTTAGTGACAGGGGCTCAGCCCCAGCATTTT. As protein: CASSLVTGAQPQHF.

This clone occurred a few times. Compared with germline, one end of the junction differs, possibly owing to a read error. The gene calls are TRBV28 and TRBJ2-1; D perhaps matches TRBD2 (5 bases). The length of the CDR3 is 14 residues. CDR1 is MDHEN and CDR2 is SYDVKM in the germline V gene. CDR3 in DNA: TGTGCCAGCAGCTTATCCTTCCGGGGTAGCCCGCAGTTCTTC. This codes for CASSLSFRGSPQFF.

The chain has TRBV5-5 and TRBJ1-1; D is undetermined. Germline V gives CDR1 SGHKS, CDR2 YYEKEE (reference sequence). Trimming shortened V by 5 bases and J by 4 bases, and 15 bases separated the two germline ends. The CDR3 contains 14 residues. DNA for the CDR3: TGTGCCAGCAGGTTTTCCCTCGGTAGCACTGAAGCTTTCTTT. Translating it yields CASRFSLGSTEAFF.

The chain uses TRBV6-2 or TRBV6-3 and TRBJ1-1; no firm D call. The V gene's germline CDR1 is MNHEY and CDR2 SVGEGT. The CDR3 is made up of 15 amino acids. V lost 2 bases and J lost 2, with 12 bases in between. The CDR3 reads CASSYADTFNTEAFF. CDR3 in DNA: TGTGCCAGCAGTTACGCCGACACCTTTAACACTGAAGCTTTCTTT.

J is TRBJ2-3 and V is TRBV11-2; no clear D. The CDR3 extends over 14 amino acids. V lost 1 base, J lost 2 bases, and 7 bases lay in between. The germline V gene encodes CDR1 SGHAT and CDR2 FQNNGV. The CDR3 protein is CASSLGVYTDTQYF. CDR3 in DNA: TGTGCCAGCAGCTTAGGAGTCTACACAGATACGCAGTATTTT.

The J gene is TRBJ1-3, the V gene TRBV7-2; D unclear. CDR1 is SGHTA, CDR2 FQGNSA, per germline. The CDR3 runs 15 residues. Trimming stripped 5 bases from V and 4 bases from J, with 15 bases between. The CDR3 here is CASSPTRLSGNTIYF. The CDR3 nucleotides read TGTGCCAGCAGCCCTACAAGACTATCGGGAAACACCATATATTTT.

The CDR3: CASSAGSGMINEKLFF. CDR3 nucleotide sequence: TGTGCCAGCAGCGCGGGAAGTGGTATGATTAATGAAAAACTGTTTTTT. The rearrangement uses TRBV9 and TRBJ1-4, with D hard to call. Germline CDR1 and CDR2: SGDLS and YYNGEE. The ends were cut back, 3 bases at V and 4 bases at J, with 16 bases in the middle. This CDR3 contains 16 residues.

The chain employs TRBV6-1 and TRBJ1-3; D gene uncertain. Trimming stripped 5 bases from V and 8 bases from J, with 7 bases between. This CDR3 has 11 residues. Germline CDR1 is MNHNS and CDR2 is SASEGT. The CDR3 nucleotides read TGTGCCAGCAGTTACGTAGACACCATATATTTT. The encoded protein is CASSYVDTIYF.

V gene TRBV19 combines with J gene TRBJ1-4, with D possibly TRBD1 on 6 matching bases. There are 13 residues in the CDR3. Germline-derived CDR1 and CDR2 are LNHDA and SQIVND (reference sequence). The germline V and J ends were trimmed by 4 bases and 5 bases, with 8 bases remaining between them. The CDR3 coding sequence is TGTGCCAGTAGTAAAACAGGGAATGAAAAACTGTTTTTT. It translates to CASSKTGNEKLFF.

The V gene is TRBV25-1, the J gene TRBJ2-1, with 9 bases fitting TRBD2. Germline V lookup: CDR1 MGHDK, CDR2 SYGVNS. This CDR3 spans 16 amino acids. V lost 4 bases and J lost 0; bases outside the gene matches: 4. CDR3 sequence: CASSGNSGSSYNEQFF. In DNA, the CDR3 is TGTGCCAGCAGTGGGAATAGCGGGAGCTCCTACAATGAGCAGTTCTTC.

CDR3 sequence reads: CASSQGPGLNYGYTF. CDR3 coding DNA: TGTGCCAGCAGCCAAGGGCCGGGTTTAAACTATGGCTACACCTTC. The rearrangement links TRBV3-1 (or the pseudogene TRBV3-2) to TRBJ1-2; D call uncertain. This CDR3 has 15 amino acids. Germline CDR1 and CDR2: LGHDT and YNNKEL (reference sequence). Trimming took 1 base from V and 2 from J, leaving 11 bases between them.

This chain uses TRBV6-2 or TRBV6-3 with TRBJ2-7; 7 nucleotides align to TRBD1. Per the germline V gene, CDR1 is MNHEY and CDR2 is SVGEGT. V was pared by 5 bases and J by 0 bases, with 1 base of the junction left unmatched. The CDR3 spans 13 residues. The CDR3 protein is CASSGTVSYEQYF. In nucleotides, the CDR3 is TGTGCCAGCAGTGGGACAGTCTCCTACGAGCAGTACTTC.

In regard to this clone: This sample includes further DNA sequences coding for the same CDR3. The chain links TRBV28 to TRBJ1-2, with a weak D call TRBD1 (5 bases). CDR1 and CDR2 (germline): MDHEN, SYDVKM. V dropped 2 bases and J dropped 0 bases, with 10 bases sitting between them. The CDR3 spans 15 residues. The CDR3 spells CASSLPGHPNYGYTF. The CDR3 coding sequence is TGTGCCAGCAGTTTACCTGGACACCCTAACTATGGCTACACCTTC.

The chain has TRBV15 and TRBJ1-1; TRBD1 might be the D (5 bases). This CDR3 comprises 14 residues. The V end lost 5 bases, the J end lost 1 base, and 11 bases lay between the germline ends. CDR1 and CDR2 (germline): LNHNV, YYDKDF (reference sequence). The CDR3 nucleotides read TGTGCCACCAGCGGTGTGGGGGGGAACACTGAAGCTTTCTTT. This gives the protein CATSGVGGNTEAFF. The variable domain in full, with the rest retrieved from reference TRBV15 and TRBJ1-1, is DAMVIQNPRYQVTQFGKPVTLSCSQTLNHNVMYWYQQKSSQAPKLLFHYYDKDFNNEADTPDNFQSRRPNTSFCFLDIRSPGLGDTAMYLCATSGVGGNTEAFFGQGTRLTVV.

This sequence joins TRBV11-2 and TRBJ2-2, with D unresolved. The CDR3 sequence is 16 residues long. CDR1 and CDR2 (germline): SGHAT, FQNNGV. Trimming took 2 bases from V and 0 from J, leaving 10 bases between them. The CDR3 loop is CASSLRSLANTGELFF. The CDR3 nucleotides are TGTGCCAGCAGCTTACGTAGCCTAGCGAACACCGGGGAGCTGTTTTTT.